Here is one TCR beta chain with its context. Its antigen target is currently unknown. Base qualities are not at hand, and no much larger clone is one base apart. The data were taken from a study of blood T cell repertoires in COVID-19 (dated by TCRdb to about 2020). For the wider study: The collaborator samples originated in the United States, Italy and Spain and spanned the acute and convalescent phases of COVID-19. The prospective study material was composed of cDNA or gDNA derived from T cells, B-cell-depleted T cells, or PBMCs. Deeply sampled blood TCRbeta repertoires from subjects exposed to, actively infected with, or recovered from COVID-19 were included in the dataset. The repertoires were made available in a free public database intended to serve as a resource for research on the immune response to SARS-CoV-2. Samples came from the ongoing ImmuneRACE study (first 160 participants) plus 1,254 subjects from 6 global collaborators. The sample metadata nearly always contained a de-identified subject ID, COVID-19 status, age in years and sex. Where available, HLA class I and class II types were obtained from metadata supplied by the sample provider rather than from assay-based typing. Overall study outcomes, separate from this receptor: The quantity of clinical and demographic metadata differed by source and by participant and was supplied without curation.

The CDR3 spans 16 residues, from the cysteine through the phenylalanine. The kept DNA is CDR3 alone, 48 bases in frame from the first base. Unmatched junction bases come to 9, with V trimmed by 5 bases and J by 3 bases. The germline V gene yields SGHTA for CDR1 and FQGNSA for CDR2. TCRbeta CDR3 regions were amplified from genomic DNA by means of the immunoSEQ Assay, a bias-controlled multiplex PCR. Per the original workflow: Within the assay, amplification of reference gene primers was used to estimate how many nucleated cells each sample contained. Sequence reads were collapsed and filtered to measure the absolute abundance of every unique TCRbeta CDR3 rearrangement. For each sample, productive Simpson clonality was calculated as the square root of Simpson's diversity index across productive rearrangements. TCRdb limited this immuneACCESS table to in-frame rearrangements with V and J called. A share of clones is missing; checked studies link under half to unresolved V genes, and the rest is unexplained. V, J and clone size are those of that table, while D and trimming were read from the DNA. Present in this sample are 200,000 to 250,000 clones, 85% to 90% of which were seen just once. 5.5% to 7% of the sample lies in the top ten.

Collaborating institutions collected whole blood in K2EDTA tubes following their own protocols. For TCRbeta analysis, collaborator samples were shipped as frozen whole blood, as isolated PBMCs, or as DNA extracted from either sample type. Rearrangement joined TRBV7-2 to TRBJ2-2; 7 bases in the junction line up with TRBD2. The clonotype was recovered from an older man with acute or convalescent COVID-19. The sample was peripheral blood. In nucleotide form, the sequence is TGTGCCAGCAGCCAAAGGGCTAGCGGAGACACCGGGGAGCTGTTTTTT. This is translated as CASSQRASGDTGELFF.